This entry lists 27 T cell receptor beta chains sequenced from one sample in a study of early T cells in non-severe SARS-CoV-2 infection. TCRdb re-called the 5' RACE reads through MiXCR, storing one row per CDR3 protein. The table shows 70,000 to 85,000 distinct CDR3 sequences, with about an eighth occurring only once. Material: whole blood. Receptor source: an adult who was a healthcare worker with PCR-confirmed SARS-CoV-2 infection or an uninfected control (not recorded which).

This clonotype was counted at least ten times. V is TRBV5-1 and J is TRBJ1-2, with D possibly being TRBD1 (6 bases). Germline V lookup: CDR1 SGHRS, CDR2 YFSETQ. V was clipped by 4 bases and J by 1 base, with 14 bases between them. The CDR3 extends over 15 amino acids. The CDR3 spells CASSPGQTFNYGYTF. CDR3 DNA sequence: TGCGCCAGCAGCCCAGGACAGACGTTTAACTATGGCTACACCTTC.

In this sample, this clonotype turned up many times. The chain is built from TRBV11-2 and TRBJ2-7, with D possibly being TRBD1 or TRBD2 (5 bases each). Germline V gene lookup returns CDR1 SGHAT and CDR2 FQNNGV. This CDR3 has 15 residues. V lost 1 base and J lost 1, with 11 bases in between. The CDR3 coding sequence is TGTGCCAGCAGCTTAGGCCAGGGAGAATCCTACGAGCAGTACTTC. It translates to CASSLGQGESYEQYF. The full variable domain, its missing parts supplied by reference TRBV11-2 and TRBJ2-7, is EAGVAQSPRYKIIEKRQSVAFWCNPISGHATLYWYQQILGQGPKLLIQFQNNGVVDDSQLPKDRFSAERLKGVDSTLKIQPAKLEDSAVYLCASSLGQGESYEQYFGPGTRLTVT.

This clonotype was counted many times. The chain links TRBV25-1 to TRBJ1-1; TRBD1 matches 9 bases. The V segment lost 1 base and the J segment 5 bases; nucleotides outside the gene matches: 11. Germline V gives CDR1 MGHDK, CDR2 SYGVNS. The CDR3 runs 17 residues. This chain's CDR3 is CASSEWGTGFKETEAFF. The CDR3 coding sequence is TGTGCCAGCAGTGAATGGGGGACAGGGTTTAAGGAAACTGAAGCTTTCTTT.

In DNA, the CDR3 is TGTGCCAGCAGCCAGGAAGGAGAGCAGTACTTC. This gives the protein CASSQEGEQYF. This rearrangement joins TRBV3-1 to TRBJ2-7, with D uncertain. V was cut by 3 bases and J by 7 bases, with 7 bases left in between. This CDR3 spans 11 amino acids. Germline lookup yields CDR1 LGHDT and CDR2 YNNKEL (reference sequence).

This sequence joins TRBV6-5 and TRBJ2-1; D is possibly TRBD2 (6 bases). Germline CDR1 reads MNHEY; CDR2 reads SVGAGI. V was trimmed by 9 bases and J by 2 bases, leaving 20 bases between them. The CDR3 has 16 residues. DNA of the CDR3: TGTGCCAGGCCACTACGCGGCGGGGTCCCCTACAATGAGCAGTTCTTC. Translating gives CARPLRGGVPYNEQFF.

With regard to this clonotype: The CDR3 ends on some other residue instead of the conserved phenylalanine or tryptophan, so this is likely a read error. This rearrangement joins TRBV12-3 or TRBV12-4 to TRBJ2-1; D not resolved. CDR3 length equals 13 residues. V lost 2 bases and J 10 bases, leaving 12 bases between the germline ends. CDR3 nucleotides: TGTGCCAGCAGTTTATTACTTGGGAACGAGCAGTTCTCC. It specifies CASSLLLGNEQFS.

The rearrangement links TRBV9 to TRBJ2-5; a weak D match, TRBD1 (5 bases). Per the germline V gene, CDR1 is SGDLS and CDR2 is YYNGEE. This CDR3 comprises 11 residues. V lost 3 bases to trimming and J lost 5 bases, with 5 bases between them. The CDR3, as DNA: TGTGCCAGCAGCGAGGGGGAGACCCAGTACTTC. It codes for CASSEGETQYF.

This clonotype is categorized as medium-sized. This chain uses TRBV12-3 or TRBV12-4 with TRBJ2-7; no definite D call. V lost 4 bases, J lost 0 bases, and 7 bases lay in between. This CDR3 contains 13 residues. The CDR3: CASSWTGSYEQYF. The CDR3 DNA reads TGTGCCAGCAGTTGGACCGGCTCCTACGAGCAGTACTTC.

This clonotype was observed at least ten times. The chain combines TRBV29-1 with TRBJ1-1; maybe TRBD1 (6 bases). Germline V gene lookup returns CDR1 SQVTM and CDR2 ANQGSEA. The CDR3 has 13 amino acids. The V end lost 4 bases, the J end lost 5 bases, and 14 bases lay between the germline ends. The CDR3 spells CSVARGATTEAFF. CDR3 DNA: TGCAGCGTTGCCCGGGGGGCGACGACTGAAGCTTTCTTT. The full variable domain, rest sourced from reference TRBV29-1 and TRBJ1-1, is SAVISQKPSRDICQRGTSLTIQCQVDSQVTMMFWYRQQPGQSLTLIATANQGSEATYESGFVIDKFPISRPNLTFSTLTVSNMSPEDSSIYLCSVARGATTEAFFGQGTRLTVV.

This clonotype was recorded a few times. The chain has TRBV9 and TRBJ2-6; the D gene is possibly TRBD1 (5 bases). The CDR3 is 19 amino acids. Germline V lookup: CDR1 SGDLS, CDR2 YYNGEE. The ends were cut back, 0 bases at V and 0 bases at J, with 16 bases in the middle. In DNA form, the CDR3 reads TGTGCCAGCAGCGTAGTGCAGGGCCCATCACACTCTGGGGCCAACGTCCTGACTTTC. It is translated as CASSVVQGPSHSGANVLTF.

This clonotype was observed a handful of times. This chain connects TRBV5-1 to TRBJ2-1; 8 nucleotides line up with TRBD1. J was trimmed by 9 bases and V by 0 bases; bases with no gene match: 8. The CDR3 consists of 15 residues. Germline values: CDR1 SGHRS, CDR2 YFSETQ. The CDR3 sequence: CASSLAGQGVGEQFF. CDR3 nucleotide sequence: TGCGCCAGCAGCTTGGCAGGACAGGGTGTCGGTGAGCAGTTCTTC.

There are a few counts of this clonotype. This chain links TRBV20-1 with TRBJ2-7; 10 bases line up with TRBD2. Germline CDR1 DFQATT, CDR2 SNEGSKA (reference sequence). The V gene end was trimmed by 3 bases and the J gene end by 1 base; junction bases not matched to a gene: 3. This CDR3 has 14 amino acids. This chain's CDR3 is CSASGSGRSYEQYF. CDR3 sequence (DNA): TGCAGTGCTAGTGGTAGCGGGAGGTCCTACGAGCAGTACTTC.

The chain uses TRBV28 and TRBJ1-2, with 7 bases identical to TRBD1. The germline V gene has CDR1 MDHEN and CDR2 SYDVKM. The CDR3 is 14 amino acids. V gave up 5 bases and J gave up 2 bases; unmatched junction bases: 5. CDR3 region: CASSTRGVNYGYTF. The CDR3 DNA reads as TGTGCCAGCAGTACCAGGGGGGTAAACTATGGCTACACCTTC.

The sample holds a few counts of this clonotype. The chain employs TRBV5-1 and TRBJ2-7, with D tentatively TRBD1 (6 bases). Germline CDR1 is SGHRS and CDR2 is YFSETQ. Trimming left V 5 bases short and J 5 bases short, with 8 bases between. The CDR3 runs to 11 residues. The CDR3 DNA follows: TGCGCCAGCAGACAGGGTGACGAGCAGTACTTC. Amino acid sequence: CASRQGDEQYF.

This clonotype has a handful of counts. V and J are TRBV29-1 and TRBJ2-2; tentative D call: TRBD2 (5 bases). Trimming cost V 4 bases and J 2 bases, with 11 bases left between them. Germline CDR1 is SQVTM and CDR2 is ANQGSEA. The CDR3 runs 14 residues. The CDR3 reads CSVGRAANTGELFF. The CDR3 region has the DNA TGCAGCGTTGGTAGAGCGGCCAACACCGGGGAGCTGTTTTTT.

In this sample, this clonotype turned up many times. The genes are TRBV3-1 and TRBJ2-1; 7 positions match TRBD2. Trimming took 4 bases from V and 9 from J; bases not matched to a gene: 12. Germline V gene sequence: CDR1 LGHDT, CDR2 YNNKEL (reference sequence). The length of the CDR3 is 15 residues. The CDR3 bases are TGTGCCAGCAGCCTCGCGGGAGAGGGATGGGGTGAGCAGTTCTTC. Translating gives CASSLAGEGWGEQFF.

This clonotype was counted many times. The chain joins TRBV12-3 or TRBV12-4 to TRBJ1-5; 9 positions match TRBD1. The CDR3 is 15 residues long. The V and J ends lost 5 bases and 7 bases, in that order; junction bases with no gene match: 9. The CDR3 spells CASSPPGQGKQPQHF. The CDR3 region has the DNA TGTGCCAGCAGTCCTCCCGGACAGGGGAAACAGCCCCAGCATTTT.

The sample holds many counts of this clonotype. V and J are TRBV6-6 and TRBJ1-4; D perhaps matches TRBD1 (6 bases). The germline gives CDR1 MNHNY, CDR2 SVGAGI (reference sequence). The V gene lost 4 bases and the J gene lost 4 bases, with 13 bases spanning the gap. CDR3 length: 15 amino acids. The chain's CDR3 is CASSSGQYRNEKLFF. Here the CDR3 DNA reads TGTGCCAGCAGTTCCGGACAGTACCGTAATGAAAAACTGTTTTTT.

The V and J genes are TRBV9 and TRBJ1-4, with D possibly being TRBD1 (5 bases). The CDR3 is made up of 18 amino acids. V lost 4 bases, J lost 8 bases, and 27 bases lay in between. Germline V gives CDR1 SGDLS, CDR2 YYNGEE. The CDR3 DNA reads TGTGCCAGCAGCCCTAAACTGGACACTCCAGGCTGGTACGAAAAACTGTTTTTT. Its translation is CASSPKLDTPGWYEKLFF. The full variable domain, with the rest looked up from reference TRBV9 and TRBJ1-4, is DSGVTQTPKHLITATGQRVTLRCSPRSGDLSVYWYQQSLDQGLQFLIQYYNGEERAKGNILERFSAQQFPDLHSELNLSSLELGDSALYFCASSPKLDTPGWYEKLFFGSGTQLSVL.

This clonotype was seen a few times. V and J are TRBV27 and TRBJ1-4; D is perhaps TRBD1 (6 bases). Looked up from germline, CDR1 is MNHEY and CDR2 is SMNVEV (reference sequence). Trimming took 8 bases from V and 3 from J, leaving 13 bases between them. The CDR3 consists of 14 residues. CDR3 nucleotide sequence: TGTGCCAGCGCTAAACAGGGACCTAATGAAAAACTGTTTTTT. This translates into CASAKQGPNEKLFF.

This clonotype was counted ten times or more. CDR3 DNA sequence: TGTGCCAGCAGCTTGAACACTTACTATGGCTACACCTTC. It codes for CASSLNTYYGYTF. This chain connects TRBV5-5 to TRBJ1-2, with D unresolved. The CDR3 loop spans 13 amino acids. The germline V and J ends were trimmed by 1 base and 3 bases, with 7 bases remaining between them. The V gene's germline CDR1 is SGHKS and CDR2 YYEKEE (reference sequence).

This clonotype was observed a few times. The chain is built from TRBV3-1 and TRBJ1-1, with D hard to call. The CDR3 spans 16 residues. Per the germline V gene, CDR1 is LGHDT and CDR2 is YNNKEL (reference sequence). Trimming cost V 0 bases and J 4 bases, with 15 bases left between them. Here the CDR3 reads CASSQEGRRRGTEAFF. CDR3 in DNA: TGTGCCAGCAGCCAAGAAGGGCGAAGGAGAGGCACTGAAGCTTTCTTT.

This chain links TRBV6-5 with TRBJ2-2; TRBD1 might be the D (6 bases). CDR1 and CDR2 (germline): MNHEY, SVGAGI. This CDR3 is built from 14 residues. The ends were cut back, 8 bases at V and 0 bases at J, with 10 bases in the middle. The CDR3 here is CASGTGTNTGELFF. The CDR3 DNA is TGTGCCAGCGGAACAGGGACGAACACCGGGGAGCTGTTTTTT.

This clonotype has just a few counts. The V gene is TRBV11-2, the J gene TRBJ2-1; D tentatively fits TRBD1 or TRBD2 (5 bases each). The germline gives CDR1 SGHAT, CDR2 FQNNGV. Between the trimmed V and J ends, which lost 1 base and 10 bases, there was a span of 14 bases. This CDR3 is 14 amino acids long. The chain's CDR3 is CASSLARSEGEQFF. The CDR3 bases are TGTGCCAGCAGCTTAGCGCGTAGCGAGGGGGAGCAGTTCTTC.

This clonotype was picked up a small number of times. This chain uses TRBV11-2 with TRBJ2-5; D is unclear. In germline, CDR1 is SGHAT, CDR2 FQNNGV. V lost 5 bases, J lost 2 bases, and 3 bases lay in between. The CDR3 consists of 11 residues. This CDR3 is CASSIQETQYF. In DNA form, the CDR3 reads TGTGCCAGCAGCATACAAGAGACCCAGTACTTC. Full variable domain (rest looked up from reference TRBV11-2 and TRBJ2-5): EAGVAQSPRYKIIEKRQSVAFWCNPISGHATLYWYQQILGQGPKLLIQFQNNGVVDDSQLPKDRFSAERLKGVDSTLKIQPAKLEDSAVYLCASSIQETQYFGPGTRLLVL.

There are many counts of this clonotype. The chain carries TRBV20-1 and TRBJ2-3; 14 bases line up with TRBD2. V shed 3 bases and J 6 bases; nucleotides not matched to a gene: 8. The length of the CDR3 is 16 residues. The germline CDR1 and CDR2 sequences are DFQATT and SNEGSKA (reference sequence). For the CDR3, the DNA is TGCAGTGCTAGCTCCGGGACTAGCGGGAGTTGGGATACGCAGTATTTT. Translated, it gives CSASSGTSGSWDTQYF.

The chain uses TRBV5-1 and TRBJ2-1; D unresolved. This CDR3 has 14 amino acids. V was cut by 4 bases and J by 0 bases, with 8 bases left in between. From germline, CDR1 is SGHRS and CDR2 YFSETQ. The CDR3 loop is CASSPLASYNEQFF. The CDR3 DNA is TGCGCCAGCAGCCCCCTTGCCTCCTACAATGAGCAGTTCTTC.